This T cell receptor (beta chain) comes out of a study of human T cells and chemical hapten exposure. Study-wide background: In the sensitization step, 2% DPC was placed on roughly 2 cm by roughly 2 cm of upper inner arm skin.

This clonotype occurred many times. Time point: pre-sensitization, week 0. Treatment: therapeutic diphenylcyclopropenone sensitization with weekly scalp DPC. In the original processing: Across samples, TCR counts had a median of about 100,000 and ranged from about 20,000 to 750,000. TCRdb recomputed calls from the RACE reads with MiXCR, one row per CDR3 protein. TCRdb, rather than the study authors, made the V and J calls. The sample yields fewer than 350,000 distinct CDR3 sequences, approximately 7.5% seen once. Sequenced material: whole blood, taken in connection with sensitization to the hapten diphenylcyclopropenone (DPC). The sequence came from a man in his late teens or twenties with alopecia areata. Some clones in this sample may be carry-over from other donors' samples.

The CDR3 protein is CGAMTARSGNTIYF. In DNA, the CDR3 is TGCGGCGCAATGACGGCCCGCTCTGGAAACACCATATATTTT. The gene calls are TRBV29-1 and TRBJ1-3; D uncertain. Germline CDR1 and CDR2: SQVTM and ANQGSEA. This CDR3 spans 14 amino acids.